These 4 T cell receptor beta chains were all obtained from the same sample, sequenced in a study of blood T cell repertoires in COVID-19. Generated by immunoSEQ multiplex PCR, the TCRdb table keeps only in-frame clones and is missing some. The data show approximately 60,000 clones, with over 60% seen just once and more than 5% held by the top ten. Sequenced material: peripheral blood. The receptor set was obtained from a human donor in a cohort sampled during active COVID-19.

CDR3 nucleotide sequence: TGCGCCAGCAGCTTAGGCGGACTAGCGGGGGGGTCTAATAATGAGCAGTTCTTC. It is translated as CASSLGGLAGGSNNEQFF. The chain uses TRBV5-1 and TRBJ2-1; 15 nucleotides align to TRBD2. The V gene end was trimmed by 2 bases and the J gene end by 7 bases; junction bases not matched to a gene: 10. Looked up from germline, CDR1 is SGHRS and CDR2 is YFSETQ. The CDR3 is 18 residues long.

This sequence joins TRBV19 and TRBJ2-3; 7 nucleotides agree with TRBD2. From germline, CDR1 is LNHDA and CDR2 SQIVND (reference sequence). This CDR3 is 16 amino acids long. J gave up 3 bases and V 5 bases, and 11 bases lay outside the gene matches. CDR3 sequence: CASSPRNLAETDTQYF. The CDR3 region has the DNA TGTGCCAGTAGTCCGAGAAACCTAGCGGAGACAGATACGCAGTATTTT. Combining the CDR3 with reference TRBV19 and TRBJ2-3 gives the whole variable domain DGGITQSPKYLFRKEGQNVTLSCEQNLNHDAMYWYRQDPGQGLRLIYYSQIVNDFQKGDIAEGYSVSREKKESFPLTVTSAQKNPTAFYLCASSPRNLAETDTQYFGPGTRLTVL.

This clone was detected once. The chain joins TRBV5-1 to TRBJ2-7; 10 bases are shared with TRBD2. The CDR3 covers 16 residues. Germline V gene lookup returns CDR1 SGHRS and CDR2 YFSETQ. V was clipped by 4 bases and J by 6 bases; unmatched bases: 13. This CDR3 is CASSPFGSGGAGEQYF. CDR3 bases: TGCGCCAGCAGCCCGTTTGGGAGCGGGGGGGCCGGCGAGCAGTACTTC.

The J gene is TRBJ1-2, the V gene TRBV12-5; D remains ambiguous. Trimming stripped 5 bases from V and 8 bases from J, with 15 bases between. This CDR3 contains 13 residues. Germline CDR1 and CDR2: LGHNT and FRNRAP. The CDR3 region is CASGAVSVQGYTF. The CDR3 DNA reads TGTGCTAGTGGTGCCGTCTCCGTCCAGGGCTACACCTTC.